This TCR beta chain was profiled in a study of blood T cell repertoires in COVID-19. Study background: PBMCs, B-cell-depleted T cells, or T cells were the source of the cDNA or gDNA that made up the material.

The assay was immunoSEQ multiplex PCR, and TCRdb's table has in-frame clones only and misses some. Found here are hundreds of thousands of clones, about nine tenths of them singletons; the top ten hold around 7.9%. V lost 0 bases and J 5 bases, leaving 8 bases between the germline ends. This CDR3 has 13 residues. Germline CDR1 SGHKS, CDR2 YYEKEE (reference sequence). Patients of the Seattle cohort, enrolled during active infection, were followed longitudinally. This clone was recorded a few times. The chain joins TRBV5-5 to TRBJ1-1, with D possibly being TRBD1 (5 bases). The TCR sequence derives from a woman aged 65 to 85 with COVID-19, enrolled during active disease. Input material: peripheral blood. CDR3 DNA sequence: TGTGCCAGCAGCTTGGCGGGGGAAACTGAAGCTTTCTTT. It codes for CASSLAGETEAFF.